The present T cell receptor beta chain was sequenced within a study of blood T cells in healthy people across ages. Study-level results: Naive and antigen-experienced cells could not be conclusively compared, given unsorted PBMCs. Diversity of TCR beta correlated strongly with naive T cell percentage. Both naive CD4+ cell counts and diversity were greater in long-lived donors than in aged donors.

Sample donors were healthy Caucasian individuals that came from Russia, aged about 6 to 95. The CDR3 extends over 16 amino acids. Trimming cost V 1 base and J 5 bases; bases outside gene matches: 8. Germline assignment: CDR1 DFQATT and CDR2 SNEGSKA (reference sequence). In regard to this clonotype: Its matching antigen is unknown. A much larger clone differs by one base, so this may be a read error.

Using a J-beta primer mix together with a sample-barcoded 5' primer, a second PCR was run for roughly 6 to 12 cycles. In TCRdb, the 5' RACE reads were re-called with MiXCR into one record per CDR3 protein. The table shows roughly 1.7 million distinct CDR3 sequences, with about 31% occurring only once. This clonotype originated in a woman aged 30 to 39 in good health. The sequencing sample was made of blood. V gene TRBV20-1 combines with J gene TRBJ2-6; 7 bases are shared with TRBD1. CDR3 in amino acids: CSARVEGARRANVLTF. CDR3 nucleotides: TGCAGTGCTAGAGTCGAGGGGGCGAGGAGGGCCAACGTCCTGACTTTC.